The T cell receptor beta chain described here comes from a study of T-cell reconstitution after alpha-beta-depleted transplantation in children. The germline gives CDR1 SNHLY, CDR2 FYNNEI. The junction had 3 bases not matched to a gene; V was cut back by 5 bases and J by 4 bases. The CDR3 runs to 14 residues. On this clonotype itself: Antigen unknown.

General study findings and limits: Alpha-beta T cells about two months after transplant reportedly derived from several hundred expanded graft clones. Fresh T-cell production supplied most of the T-cell counts and diversity seen one year after transplant. It was surviving recipient T cells and thymic progenitors that gave some patients high TCRbeta diversity at day 60.

Construction of the TCRbeta library involved unique molecular identifiers. In TCRdb, the PCR reads were re-called with MiXCR into one record per CDR3 protein. This sample has under 300,000 distinct CDR3 sequences; around 10% occur once, and the top ten carry 23%. Sequenced material: peripheral blood, taken 180 days after TCRalphabeta/CD19-depleted stem cell transplant. This receptor was taken from a male patient aged 2-15 years who had a stem cell transplant for chronic granulomatous disease, so the T cells may come from the graft donor. This chain connects TRBV2 to TRBJ2-2, with 8 positions matching TRBD2. CDR3 nucleotides: TGTGCCAGCAGTACAGCGGGAGTCACCGGGGAGCTGTTTTTT. Protein sequence: CASSTAGVTGELFF.